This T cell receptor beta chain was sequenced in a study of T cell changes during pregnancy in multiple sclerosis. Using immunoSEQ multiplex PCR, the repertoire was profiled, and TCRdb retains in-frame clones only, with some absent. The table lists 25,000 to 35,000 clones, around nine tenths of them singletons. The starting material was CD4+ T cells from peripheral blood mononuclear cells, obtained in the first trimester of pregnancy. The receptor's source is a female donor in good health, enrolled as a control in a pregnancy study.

The CDR3 loop reads CASSIAGDSYGYTF. CDR3 DNA sequence: TGTGCCAGTAGTATAGCGGGGGATTCCTATGGCTACACCTTC. The chain carries TRBV19 and TRBJ1-2; the D gene is possibly TRBD1 (5 bases). The CDR3 spans 14 residues. Germline CDR1 and CDR2: LNHDA and SQIVND (reference sequence). Trimming left V 1 base short and J 4 bases short, with 10 bases between. Looking up the rest from reference TRBV19 and TRBJ1-2 gives the full variable domain: DGGITQSPKYLFRKEGQNVTLSCEQNLNHDAMYWYRQDPGQGLRLIYYSQIVNDFQKGDIAEGYSVSREKKESFPLTVTSAQKNPTAFYLCASSIAGDSYGYTFGSGTRLTVV.